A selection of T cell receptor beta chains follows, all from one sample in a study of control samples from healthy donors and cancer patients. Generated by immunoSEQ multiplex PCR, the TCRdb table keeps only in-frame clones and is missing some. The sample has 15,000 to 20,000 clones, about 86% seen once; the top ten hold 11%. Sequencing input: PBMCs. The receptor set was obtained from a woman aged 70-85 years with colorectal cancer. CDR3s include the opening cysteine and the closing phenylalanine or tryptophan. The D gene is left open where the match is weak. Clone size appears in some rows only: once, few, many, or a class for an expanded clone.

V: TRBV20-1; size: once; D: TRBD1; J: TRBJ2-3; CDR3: CSASPQTGGTDTQYF; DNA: TGCAGTGCTAGTCCTCAGACAGGGGGCACAGATACGCAGTATTTT
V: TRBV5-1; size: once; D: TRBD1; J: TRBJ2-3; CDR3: CASLYGTGLTDTQYF; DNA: TGCGCCAGCTTGTACGGGACAGGGTTAACAGATACGCAGTATTTT
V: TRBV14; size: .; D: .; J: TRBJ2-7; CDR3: CAGSRQALYEQYF; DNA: TGTGCCGGCAGCCGTCAGGCTCTTTACGAGCAGTACTTC
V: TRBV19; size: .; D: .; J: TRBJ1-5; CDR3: CASSIMGSSGQPQHF; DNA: TGTGCCAGTAGTATAATGGGCTCTTCGGGGCAGCCCCAGCATTTT
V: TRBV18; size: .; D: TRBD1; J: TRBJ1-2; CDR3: CASSSQGDGYTF; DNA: TGTGCCAGCTCGTCACAGGGGGATGGCTACACCTTC
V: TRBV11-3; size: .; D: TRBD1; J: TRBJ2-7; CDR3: CASSNRGTGTNYEQYF; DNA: TGTGCCAGCAGCAACCGAGGGACAGGGACCAACTACGAGCAGTACTTC
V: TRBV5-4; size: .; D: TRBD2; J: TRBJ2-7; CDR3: CASSPRTSGPYEQYF; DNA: TGTGCCAGCAGCCCCCGGACTAGCGGACCCTACGAGCAGTACTTC
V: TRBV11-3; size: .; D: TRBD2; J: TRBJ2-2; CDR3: CASSSQPGLAGGNTGELFF; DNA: TGTGCCAGCAGCTCCCAACCGGGACTAGCGGGGGGTAACACCGGGGAGCTGTTTTTT
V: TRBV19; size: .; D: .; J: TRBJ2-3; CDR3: CASRADRRTDTQYF; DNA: TGTGCCAGTAGGGCGGACCGACGGACAGATACGCAGTATTTT
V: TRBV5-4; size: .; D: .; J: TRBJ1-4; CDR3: CASSLDPTSANEKLFF; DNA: TGTGCCAGCAGCTTGGACCCAACCTCAGCTAATGAAAAACTGTTTTTT
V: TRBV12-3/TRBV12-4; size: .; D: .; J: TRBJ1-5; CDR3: CASSVGVNQPQHF; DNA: TGTGCCAGCAGTGTAGGAGTCAATCAGCCCCAGCATTTT
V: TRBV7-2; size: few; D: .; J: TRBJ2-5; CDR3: CASSLVRGDLGETQYF; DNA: TGTGCCAGCAGCTTAGTCAGGGGTGACCTTGGAGAGACCCAGTACTTC
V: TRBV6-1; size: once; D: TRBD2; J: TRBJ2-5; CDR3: CASKPGLATETQYF; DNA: TGTGCCAGCAAACCGGGACTAGCGACAGAGACCCAGTACTTC
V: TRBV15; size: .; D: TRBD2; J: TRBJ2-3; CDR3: CATIRGGKKNTDTQYF; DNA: TGTGCCACCATCCGCGGGGGAAAGAAAAACACAGATACGCAGTATTTT
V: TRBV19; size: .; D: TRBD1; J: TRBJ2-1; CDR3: CASSIRGTGGKNEQFF; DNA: TGTGCCAGTAGTATTCGGGGGACAGGGGGCAAAAATGAGCAGTTCTTC
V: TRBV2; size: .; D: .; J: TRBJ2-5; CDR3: CASSDQGRETQYF; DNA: TGTGCCAGCAGTGACCAGGGACGAGAGACCCAGTACTTC
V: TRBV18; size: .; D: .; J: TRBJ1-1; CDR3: CASSPGQRNTEAFF; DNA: TGTGCCAGCTCACCGGGGCAGAGGAACACTGAAGCTTTCTTT
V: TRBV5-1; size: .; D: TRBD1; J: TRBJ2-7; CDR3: CASSLEQGLYEQYF; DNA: TGCGCCAGCAGCTTGGAACAGGGGCTCTACGAGCAGTACTTC
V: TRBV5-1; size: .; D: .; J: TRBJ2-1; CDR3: CASSLAGGTYNEQFF; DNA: TGCGCCAGCAGCTTGGCAGGAGGGACCTACAATGAGCAGTTCTTC
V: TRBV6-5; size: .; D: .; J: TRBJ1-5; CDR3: CASRVRDNLNQPQHF; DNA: TGTGCCAGCAGGGTCCGGGACAACCTCAATCAGCCCCAGCATTTT
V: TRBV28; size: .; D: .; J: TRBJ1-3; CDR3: CASKRGESGNTIYF; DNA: TGTGCCAGCAAAAGGGGGGAATCTGGAAACACCATATATTTT
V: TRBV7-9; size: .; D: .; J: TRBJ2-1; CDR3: CASSLIWWRANEQFF; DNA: TGTGCCAGCAGCTTAATTTGGTGGAGGGCCAATGAGCAGTTCTTC
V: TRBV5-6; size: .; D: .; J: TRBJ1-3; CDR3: CASSLGPRVFASGNTIYF; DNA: TGTGCCAGCAGCTTAGGCCCCAGGGTCTTTGCCTCTGGAAACACCATATATTTT
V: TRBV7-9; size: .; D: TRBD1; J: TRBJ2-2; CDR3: CASSSSGTGYAGELFF; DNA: TGTGCCAGCAGCTCCTCCGGGACAGGTTACGCCGGGGAGCTGTTTTTT
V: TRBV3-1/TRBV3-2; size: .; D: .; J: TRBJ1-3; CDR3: CASSQDTRGWGGNTIYF; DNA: TGTGCCAGCAGCCAAGACACCAGGGGCTGGGGTGGAAACACCATATATTTT
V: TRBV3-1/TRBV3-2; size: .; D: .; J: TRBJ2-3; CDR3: CASSQDWRGWTDTQYF; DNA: TGTGCCAGCAGCCAAGATTGGCGGGGTTGGACAGATACGCAGTATTTT
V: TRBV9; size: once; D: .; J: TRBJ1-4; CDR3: CASSITGRGNEKLFF; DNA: TGTGCCAGCAGCATTACAGGGAGAGGGAATGAAAAACTGTTTTTT
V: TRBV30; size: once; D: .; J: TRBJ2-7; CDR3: CAWSGGSGDPYEQYF; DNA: TGTGCCTGGAGTGGGGGGTCGGGAGACCCCTACGAGCAGTACTTC
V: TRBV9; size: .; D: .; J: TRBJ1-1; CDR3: CASSVEGEGGGKAEAFF; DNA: TGTGCCAGCAGCGTAGAAGGAGAAGGGGGAGGGAAGGCTGAAGCTTTCTTT
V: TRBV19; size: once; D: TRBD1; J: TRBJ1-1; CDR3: CATSTGARGTEAFF; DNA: TGTGCCACCTCGACAGGGGCCCGAGGGACTGAAGCTTTCTTT
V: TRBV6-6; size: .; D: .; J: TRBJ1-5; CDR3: CAGRAAHSNQPQHF; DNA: TGTGCCGGGAGGGCGGCTCATAGCAATCAGCCCCAGCATTTT
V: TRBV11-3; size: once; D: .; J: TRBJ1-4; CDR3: CASSFFSEKLFF; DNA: TGTGCCAGCAGCTTTTTTTCAGAAAAACTGTTTTTT
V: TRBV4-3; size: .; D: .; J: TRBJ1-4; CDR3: CASSQDPPVDGEKLFF; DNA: TGCGCCAGCAGCCAAGATCCCCCGGTAGACGGTGAAAAACTGTTTTTT
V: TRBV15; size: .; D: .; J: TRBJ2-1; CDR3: CATSGQNLNEQFF; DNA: TGTGCCACCAGCGGACAGAACCTCAATGAGCAGTTCTTC
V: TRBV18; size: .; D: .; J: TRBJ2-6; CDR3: CASSPPSGANVLTF; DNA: TGTGCCAGCTCACCACCCAGTGGGGCCAACGTCCTGACTTTC
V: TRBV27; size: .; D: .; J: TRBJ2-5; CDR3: CASRILGGETQYF; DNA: TGTGCCAGCAGAATCTTGGGGGGAGAGACCCAGTACTTC
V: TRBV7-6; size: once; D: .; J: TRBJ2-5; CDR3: CASSLVPQETQYF; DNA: TGTGCCAGCAGCTTAGTACCACAAGAGACCCAGTACTTC
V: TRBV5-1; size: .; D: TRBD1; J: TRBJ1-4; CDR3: CASSSGGRNEKLFF; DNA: TGCGCCAGCAGTTCAGGGGGAAGAAATGAAAAACTGTTTTTT
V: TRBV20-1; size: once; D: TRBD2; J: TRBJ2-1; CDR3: CSASNWGGNEQFF; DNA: TGCAGTGCTAGTAATTGGGGGGGGAATGAGCAGTTCTTC
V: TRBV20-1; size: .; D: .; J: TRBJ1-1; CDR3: CSAQTYPEAFF; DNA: TGCAGTGCCCAGACATACCCTGAAGCTTTCTTT